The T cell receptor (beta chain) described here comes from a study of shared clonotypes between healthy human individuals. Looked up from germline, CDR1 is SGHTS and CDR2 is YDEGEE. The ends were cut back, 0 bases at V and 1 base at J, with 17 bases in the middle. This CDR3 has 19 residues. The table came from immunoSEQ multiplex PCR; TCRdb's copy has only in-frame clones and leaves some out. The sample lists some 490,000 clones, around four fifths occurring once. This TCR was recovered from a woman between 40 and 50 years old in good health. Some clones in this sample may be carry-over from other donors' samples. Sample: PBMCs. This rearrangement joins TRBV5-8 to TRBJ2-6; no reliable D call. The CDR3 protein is CASSLVPGYFSSGANVLTF. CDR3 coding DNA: TGTGCCAGCAGCTTGGTCCCCGGGTACTTCTCTTCTGGGGCCAACGTCCTGACTTTC.